This is a list of T cell receptor beta chains from one sample in a study of blood T cells in healthy people across ages. TCRdb reprocessed the 5' RACE reads via MiXCR and lists one record per CDR3 protein. The sample lists roughly 800,000 distinct CDR3 sequences, 58% seen once, with about 20% in the top ten. Sequenced: blood. The receptors stem from a man aged 25 to 40 in good health. Both conserved end residues are part of each CDR3. Fields, in order: D gene, clone size, J gene, V gene, CDR3 DNA, CDR3 protein. D genes are given only for firm matches. Part of the rows lack a size; the others show once, few, many or a class for expanded clones.

TRBD1 | few | TRBJ1-2 | TRBV3-1 | TGTGCCAGCGGCGGGACAGGGAATTTCGGCTACACCTTC | CASGGTGNFGYTF
. | . | TRBJ1-5 | TRBV7-8 | TGTGCCAGCAGCTTAGCGCCGTCCGGGGGTCAGCCCCAGCATTTT | CASSLAPSGGQPQHF
. | . | TRBJ2-1 | TRBV20-1 | TGCAGTGCTAGAGTAATGCGGGACACCTACAATGAGCAGTTCTTC | CSARVMRDTYNEQFF
. | . | TRBJ2-5 | TRBV20-1 | TGCAGTGCTAGAGAGTCTAGTTTTGAGACCCAGTACTTC | CSARESSFETQYF
TRBD1 | . | TRBJ2-3 | TRBV6-4 | TGTGCCAGCAGTGAACAGGGGGGCACAGATACGCAGTATTTT | CASSEQGGTDTQYF
. | once | TRBJ2-1 | TRBV28 | TGTGCCAGCAGCCCCGTTGTATACAATGAGCAGTTCTTC | CASSPVVYNEQFF
TRBD1 | . | TRBJ1-2 | TRBV20-1 | TGCAGTGCTATGGAGATTACAGGGGGCGGCTACACCTTC | CSAMEITGGGYTF
. | . | TRBJ2-7 | TRBV20-1 | TGCAGTGCTAGAACAGCCCTGCGTTACTACGAGCAGTACTTC | CSARTALRYYEQYF
TRBD2 | . | TRBJ2-7 | TRBV7-9 | TGTGCCAGCAGCGGCCTAGCGGCTACTTACGAGCAGTACTTC | CASSGLAATYEQYF
. | . | TRBJ1-4 | TRBV7-9 | TGTGCCAGCGGTTCCGGGATTCGGGCTAATGAAAAACTGTTTTTT | CASGSGIRANEKLFF
TRBD1 | . | TRBJ1-5 | TRBV20-1 | TGCAGTGCTAGAACCGGGACAGGTAGTCAGCCCCAGCATTTT | CSARTGTGSQPQHF
. | . | TRBJ1-2 | TRBV25-1 | TGTACCAGCAGTGAACTTGGACCCGATGGCTATGGCTACACCTTC | CTSSELGPDGYGYTF
. | . | TRBJ2-4 | TRBV29-1 | TGCAGCGTTTTAGGATCCCCCCGGGGGAAAAACATTCAGTACTTC | CSVLGSPRGKNIQYF
. | . | TRBJ1-1 | TRBV5-1 | TGCGCCAGCAGCTCTGGACAGTATGAAGCTTTCTTT | CASSSGQYEAFF
. | . | TRBJ2-5 | TRBV27 | TGTGCCAGCGCCGAGCTTGGTATCCAAGAGACCCAGTACTTC | CASAELGIQETQYF
TRBD1 | few | TRBJ1-2 | TRBV7-9 | TGTGCCAGCAGCTTAGTTGGACAGGGGTCTCGCGGCTACACCTTC | CASSLVGQGSRGYTF
TRBD1 | . | TRBJ1-2 | TRBV2 | TGTGCCAGCAAGGAGGGGGCCGACTATGGCTACACCTTC | CASKEGADYGYTF
TRBD2 | . | TRBJ2-3 | TRBV7-2 | TGTGCCAGCAGCTCAGGCGGGACGGGGGGTACGCAGTATTTT | CASSSGGTGGTQYF
. | . | TRBJ2-7 | TRBV27 | TGTGCCAGCAGTTACTCCGGGACAATTTACGAGCAGTACTTC | CASSYSGTIYEQYF
TRBD2 | . | TRBJ2-7 | TRBV20-1 | TGCAGTGCTAATGGATGGTGGCGGGAGGGCCGGAACGAGCAGTACTTC | CSANGWWREGRNEQYF
TRBD1 | few | TRBJ2-5 | TRBV4-2 | TGTGCCAGCAGCCCCCGGACAGGGGGCGAAGAGACCCAGTACTTC | CASSPRTGGEETQYF
TRBD2 | few | TRBJ2-1 | TRBV7-2 | TGTGCCAGCAGCTTAGAAGGGACTATCCCCAATGAGCAGTTCTTC | CASSLEGTIPNEQFF
. | once | TRBJ1-6 | TRBV20-1 | TGCAGTGCTCTCCTAACGGGGAATTCACCCCTCCACTTT | CSALLTGNSPLHF
. | . | TRBJ2-1 | TRBV12-3/TRBV12-4 | TGTGCCAGCAGCCCCCTTTCCCGCAGCTCCTACAATGAGCAGTTCTTC | CASSPLSRSSYNEQFF
. | . | TRBJ1-6 | TRBV7-2 | TGTGCCAGCGCAATGTCCACCCCGGGGAATTCACCCCTCCACTTT | CASAMSTPGNSPLHF
TRBD1 | few | TRBJ2-7 | TRBV28 | TGTGCCAGCAGTCTCCCCGGGACAGCCACCTACGAGCAGTACTTC | CASSLPGTATYEQYF
. | . | TRBJ1-4 | TRBV5-1 | TGCGCCAGCAGCATCCGGGGGGGTGAAAAACTGTTTTTT | CASSIRGGEKLFF
. | . | TRBJ1-4 | TRBV20-1 | TGCAGTGCTACGGGGTTCGGGGCAACTAATGAAAAACTGTTTTTT | CSATGFGATNEKLFF
TRBD2 | . | TRBJ2-3 | TRBV7-2 | TGTGCCAGCAGCTTGAGAGCGGGGGGGAATATTGGTACGCAGTATTTT | CASSLRAGGNIGTQYF
. | . | TRBJ2-1 | TRBV6-6 | TGTGCCAGCAGTTCCAGCCACATCGGCGATGAGCAGTTCTTC | CASSSSHIGDEQFF
. | . | TRBJ1-1 | TRBV7-2 | TGTGCCAGCAGCTTAGGTGGGCCATTCGGAGCTTTCTTT | CASSLGGPFGAFF
. | few | TRBJ2-5 | TRBV20-1 | TGCAGTGCCAGGTGGCTGAAAGAGACCCAGTACTTC | CSARWLKETQYF
TRBD1 | few | TRBJ2-1 | TRBV2 | TGTGCCAGCAGTCGGGACAGGGCATACAATGAGCAGTTCTTC | CASSRDRAYNEQFF
. | . | TRBJ1-1 | TRBV10-3 | TGTGCCATCAGTGAGAGCCCCGGTGAAGCTTTCTTT | CAISESPGEAFF
. | few | TRBJ1-2 | TRBV7-9 | TGTGCCAGCAGCAACGGTGGCTACACCTTC | CASSNGGYTF
. | many | TRBJ2-6 | TRBV5-1 | TGCGCCAGCAGCTTGAACCCGGGGACCTCTGGGGCCAACGTCCTGACTTTC | CASSLNPGTSGANVLTF
TRBD2 | . | TRBJ2-3 | TRBV9 | TGTGCCAGCAGCCGCGCGGGACTAGCGGGCATAGGTGCAGATACGCAGTATTTT | CASSRAGLAGIGADTQYF
TRBD2 | few | TRBJ2-4 | TRBV20-1 | TGCAGTCCCCGAGAGCGGGGGTCAAGGAACATTCAGTACTTC | CSPRERGSRNIQYF
. | few | TRBJ2-7 | TRBV27 | TGTGCCAGTGGGAACCCCCCGGGACAAAACCCCTACGAGCAGTACTTC | CASGNPPGQNPYEQYF
TRBD1 | . | TRBJ1-2 | TRBV7-2 | TGTGCCAGCAGGTCCCCCGACAGGGATGGCTACACCTTC | CASRSPDRDGYTF
TRBD1 | many | TRBJ2-3 | TRBV29-1 | TGCAGCGGATCGAGGGGGACAGGGACAGATACGCAGTATTTT | CSGSRGTGTDTQYF
. | . | TRBJ2-3 | TRBV7-2 | TGTGCCAGCGGCGGGTTGAGCACAGATACGCAGTATTTT | CASGGLSTDTQYF
TRBD1 | . | TRBJ2-3 | TRBV2 | TGTGCCAGCAGCCCGCGACAGGGGCCCCCAGGCGATACGCAGTATTTT | CASSPRQGPPGDTQYF
. | . | TRBJ2-7 | TRBV20-1 | TGCAGTGCTACATCGCTGGGATCCCATTACGAGCAGTACTTC | CSATSLGSHYEQYF
. | . | TRBJ2-7 | TRBV5-1 | TGCGCCAGCAGCTCCGCGGGGTTCGAGCAGTACTTC | CASSSAGFEQYF
. | . | TRBJ2-2 | TRBV4-2 | TGTGCCACCTCCGAGGTCGGAGACACCGGGGAGCTGTTTTTT | CATSEVGDTGELFF
. | . | TRBJ2-1 | TRBV25-1 | TGTGCCAGCGCTACAGGGATAGCCTACAATGAGCAGTTCTTC | CASATGIAYNEQFF
. | . | TRBJ1-2 | TRBV3-1 | TGTGCCAGCAGCCCATTAGAAGGGGGTTATGGCTACACCTTC | CASSPLEGGYGYTF
. | . | TRBJ1-2 | TRBV12-3/TRBV12-4 | TGTGCCAGCAGGGAAACACTCCTTCACTATGGCTACACCTTC | CASRETLLHYGYTF
. | . | TRBJ2-1 | TRBV9 | TGTGCCAGCAGCGTCTATCGGGACCTGAATGAGCAGTTCTTC | CASSVYRDLNEQFF
. | . | TRBJ2-1 | TRBV7-9 | TGTGCCAGCAGCCCCCCCGGGAATACTTACAATGAGCAGTTCTTC | CASSPPGNTYNEQFF
TRBD2 | . | TRBJ2-7 | TRBV20-1 | TGCAGTGCTCACCCAGGGACTAGCGGCTCCTACGAGCAGTACTTC | CSAHPGTSGSYEQYF
. | . | TRBJ2-3 | TRBV19 | TGTGCCAGTAGTTCCATGACTAGCACAGATACGCAGTATTTT | CASSSMTSTDTQYF
TRBD1 | . | TRBJ2-1 | TRBV6-2/TRBV6-3 | TGTGCCAGCAGTCTGGAGACAGGGGAGCAGTTCTTC | CASSLETGEQFF
. | . | TRBJ2-5 | TRBV28 | TGTGCCAGCAGTGAAAACGGACAGCAAGAGACCCAGTACTTC | CASSENGQQETQYF